This TCR beta chain derives from a study of cytotoxic CD8 clonotypes in ibrutinib-treated CLL (dated by TCRdb to the early 2020s). Study-wide context: The cohort included approximately 15 treatment-naive and under 13 relapsed/refractory patients; some 18 were IGHV unmutated. Responses were partial in roughly 25 patients and complete in 2; after median about 68 months follow-up, some 15 stayed in remission and approximately twelve progressed. Response samples were taken after a median of 12 months on treatment, ranging from about 6 to 36 months. An average of approximately 260,000 productive templates and 94,082 productive rearrangements was obtained per sample. Of the approximately 86 participants in the trial, roughly 26 had longitudinal samples available. Cryopreserved peripheral blood mononuclear cells were collected before treatment, at response, and at either disease progression or sustained remission. Every remission and progressive disease sample was obtained while ibrutinib was still being received by the patients. Study-wide findings and limitations: Clonality increased at ibrutinib response, stayed stable in sustained remission, and fell back toward baseline at progression. Baseline clonality exceeded that of age-matched healthy donors and correlated strongly with circulating CD8+ T-cell counts. Public clonotypes were rare and either shrank or stayed stable during treatment, and the rise in clonality at ibrutinib response reflected expansion of private clonotypes. Sustained-remission and progressing patients did not have matched sampling times, and lymph node repertoires were not examined.

Notes on this clone: The antigen it recognizes is unknown. Base qualities are missing; no much larger clone stands one base away.

Per the publication, the time point label means: about a year on ibrutinib. For TCR beta library preparation, roughly 2 micrograms of genomic DNA was extracted from cryopreserved PBMCs. High-throughput TCR beta sequencing was performed on longitudinal blood samples from CLL patients receiving ibrutinib monotherapy. Patients were enrolled in a phase 2 open-label single-center ibrutinib monotherapy trial. The CDR3 runs 18 amino acids, cysteine and phenylalanine included. Just CDR3 DNA is preserved here, 54 bases in frame from base 1. The germline V and J ends show losses of 0 bases and 0 bases respectively, and no gene match explains 7 bases of the junction. As encoded in the germline V gene, CDR1 is KGHSH while CDR2 is LQKENI. Each clonotype received, on average, 10x coverage in deep resolution sequencing performed on a MiSeq, where the target depth lay between 1 in 1 million and 1 in 200,000 T cells. The immunoSEQ hsTCRB Kit was used to generate the TCR beta libraries. In the paper's pipeline: The data were analyzed with ImmunoSEQ Analyzer and ImmunoSEQ Data Assistant, and V, D and J gene assignments followed IMGT definitions. Clonality, which ranges from 0 to 1, was calculated by subtracting the normalized Shannon entropy of productive rearrangement frequencies from one. Only overrepresented clonotypes making up at least 0.05% of each patient's repertoire were included in the public clonotype analysis. About twelve repertoires from age-matched healthy donors, obtained from immuneACCESS, served as clonality controls. Not all clones reach the TCRdb copy of this immuneACCESS table, which keeps in-frame sequences only. Checked studies attribute under half of the gap to unresolved V genes and leave the rest unexplained. The D gene and trimming were derived from the DNA, and the V and J assignments and clone size from that table. The sample records about 68,000 clones, about 64% of which are singletons. Roughly 5.7% of the sample is taken by the ten largest.

The chain employs TRBV18 and TRBJ2-3; 9 bases in the middle match TRBD2. The sequence was obtained from a human donor with chronic lymphocytic leukemia. Sequenced material: PBMCs, taken after 12 months of ibrutinib treatment. The nucleotides read TGTGCCAGCTCACCACCGCGGCTAGCGGGGTCTAGCACAGATACGCAGTATTTT. It translates as CASSPPRLAGSSTDTQYF.